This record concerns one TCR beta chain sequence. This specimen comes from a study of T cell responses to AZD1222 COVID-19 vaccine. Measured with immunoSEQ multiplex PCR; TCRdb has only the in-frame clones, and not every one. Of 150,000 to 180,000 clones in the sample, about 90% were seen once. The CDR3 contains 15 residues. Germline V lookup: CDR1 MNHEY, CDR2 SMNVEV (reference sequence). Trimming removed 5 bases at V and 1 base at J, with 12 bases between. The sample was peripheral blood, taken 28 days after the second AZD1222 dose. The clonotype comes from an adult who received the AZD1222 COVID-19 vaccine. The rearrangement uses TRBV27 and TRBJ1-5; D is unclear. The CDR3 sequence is CASSHDSLSNQPQHF. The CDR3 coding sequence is TGTGCCAGCAGTCACGATTCGTTAAGCAATCAGCCCCAGCATTTT.